The T cell receptor (beta chain) described here comes from a study of CD8+ T cells in alopecia areata. Reverse transcribed after extraction, RNA yielded cDNA as the sequencing template. Libraries were prepared by immunoSEQ multiplex PCR; TCRdb keeps only in-frame clonotypes and omits some of them. In the table there are under 95,000 clones, just over 70% of which are singletons. Germline CDR1 is SEHNR and CDR2 is FQNEAQ (reference sequence). V lost 4 bases, J lost 0 bases, and 18 bases lay in between. This CDR3 is 18 amino acids long. This clone was counted only a few times. Treatment indicated: oral pan-JAK inhibitor, 5-10 mg twice daily.

The source of this sequence is a human donor with alopecia areata. Source: CD8+ T cells sorted from blood, taken at week 44, from a patient treated with tofacitinib. This rearrangement joins TRBV7-9 to TRBJ2-2; D remains unclear. CDR3 sequence: CASSSPRAAASNTGELFF. CDR3 in DNA: TGTGCCAGCAGCTCCCCTCGGGCGGCAGCTTCGAACACCGGGGAGCTGTTTTTT.